Reported below is one T cell receptor (beta chain). The antigen remains undetermined. The CDR3 length is 14 residues. The ends were cut back, 4 bases at V and 3 bases at J, with 12 bases in the middle. Looked up from germline, CDR1 is SGHAT and CDR2 is FQNNGV. TCRdb re-called the RT-PCR reads through MiXCR, storing one row per CDR3 protein. The table has roughly 650,000 distinct CDR3 sequences, approximately 14% seen once; the top ten hold 11%. This sample was taken from a study of response to subunit inactivated influenza vaccine. Points from the study as a whole: Each seasonal influenza vaccination, the authors suggested, recruits few new T cells.

The specimen comprised PBMCs from blood, sampled approximately 13 days after vaccination. The TCR was taken from a man aged 45 to 65 who received an inactivated influenza vaccine. This chain uses TRBV11-2 with TRBJ1-2; a weak D match, TRBD1 (6 bases). This CDR3 reads CASSSPRGDYGYTF. CDR3 DNA sequence: TGTGCCAGCAGCTCGCCCAGGGGAGACTATGGCTACACCTTC.